One sample yielded the 8 T cell receptor beta chains listed below, sequenced in a study of blood T cell repertoires in COVID-19. Using immunoSEQ multiplex PCR, the repertoire was profiled, and TCRdb retains in-frame clones only, with some absent. The profile covers approximately 70,000 clones, with around nine tenths appearing a single time and 6.5% to 8% taken by the ten largest. Sequencing input: peripheral blood. These TCRs come from a middle-aged man with COVID-19, enrolled during active disease.

This chain connects TRBV3-1 (or the pseudogene TRBV3-2) to TRBJ1-1, with 7 bases identical to TRBD1. The CDR3 sequence is 15 residues long. V was pared by 2 bases and J by 9 bases, with 12 bases of the junction left unmatched. Looked up from germline, CDR1 is LGHDT and CDR2 is YNNKEL (reference sequence). The CDR3: CASSQRQGHSPQAFF. DNA of the CDR3: TGTGCCAGCAGCCAAAGACAGGGCCATTCGCCTCAAGCTTTCTTT.

The chain joins TRBV5-1 to TRBJ2-3; the D is unclear. The V and J ends lost 0 bases and 0 bases respectively, with 8 bases between them. CDR1 and CDR2 from the germline V gene are SGHRS and YFSETQ. The CDR3 sequence is 15 residues long. The CDR3 sequence: CASSLDSTSTDTQYF. The CDR3 DNA reads TGCGCCAGCAGCTTGGATTCAACTAGCACAGATACGCAGTATTTT.

The sample holds a few counts of this clone. The DNA of the CDR3 is TGTGCCAGCAGGGGTCAGGGGGTGAGCAATCAGCCCCAGCATTTT. This translates into CASRGQGVSNQPQHF. The chain uses TRBV2 and TRBJ1-5, with 7 bases matching TRBD1. The CDR3 covers 15 residues. Germline lookup yields CDR1 SNHLY and CDR2 FYNNEI. Trimming took 6 bases from V and 1 from J; bases not matched to a gene: 6.

This clone has a handful of counts. This sequence joins TRBV2 and TRBJ2-7; unclear D gene. The CDR3 runs to 12 residues. Trimming took off 7 bases at V and 3 bases at J, with 10 bases between the two ends. Germline V lookup: CDR1 SNHLY, CDR2 FYNNEI. CDR3 in DNA: TGTGCCAGCACCCAGACGGGCTACGAGCAGTACTTC. Its translation: CASTQTGYEQYF.

The CDR3, as DNA: TGCGCCAGCACCGGACAGGGGATTGGAACTGAAGCTTTCTTT. As protein: CASTGQGIGTEAFF. V is TRBV5-1 and J is TRBJ1-1; 9 nucleotides line up with TRBD1. The junction had 8 bases not matched to a gene; V was cut back by 6 bases and J by 5 bases. This CDR3 is built from 14 residues. Germline loops: CDR1 SGHRS, CDR2 YFSETQ.

V and J are TRBV5-8 and TRBJ2-4; D remains unclear. Germline CDR1 and CDR2: SGHTS and YDEGEE. V lost 0 bases and J lost 7, with 8 bases in between. CDR3 size: 13 residues. CDR3 sequence reads: CASSLVFGNIQYF. DNA for the CDR3: TGTGCCAGCAGCTTGGTGTTTGGCAACATTCAGTACTTC.

In its sample, this clone was seen a few times. In nucleotides, the CDR3 is TGCGCCAGCAGCCTTATTTTTGGACTAGCGGGGACCTACGAGCAGTACTTC. This translates into CASSLIFGLAGTYEQYF. This chain joins TRBV4-1 and TRBJ2-7; 12 nucleotides align to TRBD2. Trimming cost V 4 bases and J 2 bases; bases outside gene matches: 9. Germline values: CDR1 MGHRA, CDR2 YSYEKL. The CDR3 extends over 17 amino acids.

The chain recombines TRBV6-2 or TRBV6-3 with TRBJ2-7; D remains ambiguous. The CDR3 contains 14 residues. Trimming removed 4 bases from V and 1 base from J, with 11 bases in between. Germline V lookup: CDR1 MNHEY, CDR2 SVGEGT. In DNA, the CDR3 is TGTGCCAGCAGTTCCTTGACTCCTTCCTACGAGCAGTACTTC. Its translation: CASSSLTPSYEQYF.